This entry features one TCR beta chain sequence. The germline gives CDR1 SGHNT, CDR2 YYREEE (reference sequence). V shed 3 bases and J shed 1 base, with 4 bases lying between them. The CDR3 runs 12 residues. The data are from a study of sequential checkpoint blockade in melanoma. Profiling relied on immunoSEQ multiplex PCR, and the TCRdb table lists in-frame clones only, not all of them. The sample lists 15,000 to 20,000 clones, 74% seen once, with 30% to 35% in the top ten. Stated treatment: randomized to nivolumab then ipilimumab (arm A) or the reverse (arm B). PBMC sorting kept live CD3+CD8+ cells without CD19 or CD56.

The source was CD8+ T cells sorted from blood (inferred from file names), collected from a patient given nivolumab and ipilimumab in sequence. V and J are TRBV5-4 and TRBJ2-5; D not certain. The source of this sequence is a human donor with melanoma. Here the CDR3 reads CASSSTQETQYF. CDR3 sequence (DNA): TGTGCCAGCAGCTCTACCCAAGAGACCCAGTACTTC. Looking up the rest from reference TRBV5-4 and TRBJ2-5 gives the full variable domain: ETGVTQSPTHLIKTRGQQVTLRCSSQSGHNTVSWYQQALGQGPQFIFQYYREEENGRGNFPPRFSGLQFPNYSSELNVNALELDDSALYLCASSSTQETQYFGPGTRLLVL.